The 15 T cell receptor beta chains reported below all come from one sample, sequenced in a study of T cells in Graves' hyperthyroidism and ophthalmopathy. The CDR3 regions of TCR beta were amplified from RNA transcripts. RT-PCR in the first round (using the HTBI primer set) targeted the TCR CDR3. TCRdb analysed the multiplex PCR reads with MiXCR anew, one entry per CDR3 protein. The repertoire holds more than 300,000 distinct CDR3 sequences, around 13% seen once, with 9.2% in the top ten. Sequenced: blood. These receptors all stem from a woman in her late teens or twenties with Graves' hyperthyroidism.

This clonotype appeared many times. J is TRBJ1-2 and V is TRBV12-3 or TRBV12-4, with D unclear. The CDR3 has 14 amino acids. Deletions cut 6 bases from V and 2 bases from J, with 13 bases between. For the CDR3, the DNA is TGTGCCAGCAGCCTTCAGCAAACAAACTATGGCTACACCTTC. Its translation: CASSLQQTNYGYTF.

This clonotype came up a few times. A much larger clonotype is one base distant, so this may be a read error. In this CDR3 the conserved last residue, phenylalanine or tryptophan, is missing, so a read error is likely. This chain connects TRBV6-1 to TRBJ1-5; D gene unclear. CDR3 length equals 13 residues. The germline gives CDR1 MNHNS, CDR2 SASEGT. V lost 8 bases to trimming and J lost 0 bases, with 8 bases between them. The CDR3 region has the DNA TGTGCCAGCCTGCTTAATAGCAATCAGCCCCAGCATCTT. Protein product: CASLLNSNQPQHL.

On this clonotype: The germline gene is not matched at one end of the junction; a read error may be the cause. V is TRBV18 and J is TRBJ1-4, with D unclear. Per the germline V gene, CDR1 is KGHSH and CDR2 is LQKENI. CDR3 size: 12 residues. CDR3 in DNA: TGTGCCAGCTCACATCCGGGGAGAAAACTGCTTTTT. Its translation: CASSHPGRKLLF.

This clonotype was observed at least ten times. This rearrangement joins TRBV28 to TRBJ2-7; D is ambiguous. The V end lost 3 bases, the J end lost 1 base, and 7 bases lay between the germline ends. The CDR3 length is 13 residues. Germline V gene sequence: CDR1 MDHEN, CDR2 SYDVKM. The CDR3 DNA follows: TGTGCCAGCAGTTTCACAGCATCCTACGAGCAGTACTTC. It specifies CASSFTASYEQYF.

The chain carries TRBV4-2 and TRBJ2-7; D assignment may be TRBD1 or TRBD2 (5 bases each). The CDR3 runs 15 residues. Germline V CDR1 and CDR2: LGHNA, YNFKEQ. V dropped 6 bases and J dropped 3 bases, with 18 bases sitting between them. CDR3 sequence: CASSGRDGVNYEQYF. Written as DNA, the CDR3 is TGTGCCAGCAGTGGCCGGGACGGAGTAAACTACGAGCAGTACTTC.

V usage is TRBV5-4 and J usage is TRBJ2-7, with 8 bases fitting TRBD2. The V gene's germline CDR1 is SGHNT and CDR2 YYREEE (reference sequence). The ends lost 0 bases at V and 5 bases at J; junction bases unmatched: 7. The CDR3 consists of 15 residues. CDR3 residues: CASSLDSGSHHEQYF. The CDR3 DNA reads TGTGCCAGCAGCTTGGACAGCGGGAGCCATCACGAGCAGTACTTC.

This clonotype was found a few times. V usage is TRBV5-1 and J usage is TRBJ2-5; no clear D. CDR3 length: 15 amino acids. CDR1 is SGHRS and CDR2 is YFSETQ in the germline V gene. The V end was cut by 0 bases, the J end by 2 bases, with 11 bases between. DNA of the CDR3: TGCGCCAGCAGCTTGGGGTACCTTAATCAAGAGACCCAGTACTTC. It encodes CASSLGYLNQETQYF.

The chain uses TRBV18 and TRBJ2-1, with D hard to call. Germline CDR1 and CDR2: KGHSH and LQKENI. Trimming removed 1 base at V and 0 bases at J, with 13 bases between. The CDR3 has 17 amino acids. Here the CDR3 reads CASSPQAWQSSYNEQFF. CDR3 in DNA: TGTGCCAGCTCACCACAGGCGTGGCAGAGCTCCTACAATGAGCAGTTCTTC.

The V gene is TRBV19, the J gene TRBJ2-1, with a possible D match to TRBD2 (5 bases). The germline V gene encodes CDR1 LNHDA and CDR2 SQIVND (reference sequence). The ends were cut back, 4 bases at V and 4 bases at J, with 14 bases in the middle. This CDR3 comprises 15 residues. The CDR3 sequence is CASSKTQRSYNEQFF. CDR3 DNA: TGTGCCAGTAGTAAGACTCAGCGGAGTTACAATGAGCAGTTCTTC.

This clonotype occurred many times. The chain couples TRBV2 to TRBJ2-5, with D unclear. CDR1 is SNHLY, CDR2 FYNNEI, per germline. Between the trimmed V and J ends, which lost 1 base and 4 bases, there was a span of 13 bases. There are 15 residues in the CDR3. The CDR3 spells CASSEGPQAAETQYF. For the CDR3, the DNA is TGTGCCAGCAGTGAAGGTCCCCAAGCCGCAGAGACCCAGTACTTC.

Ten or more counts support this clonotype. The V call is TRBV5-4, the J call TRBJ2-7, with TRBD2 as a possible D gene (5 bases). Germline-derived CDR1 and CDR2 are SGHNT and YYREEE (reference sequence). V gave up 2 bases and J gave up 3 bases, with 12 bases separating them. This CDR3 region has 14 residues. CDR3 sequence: CASSLDYASYEQYF. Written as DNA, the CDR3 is TGTGCCAGCAGCTTAGACTACGCAAGCTACGAGCAGTACTTC.

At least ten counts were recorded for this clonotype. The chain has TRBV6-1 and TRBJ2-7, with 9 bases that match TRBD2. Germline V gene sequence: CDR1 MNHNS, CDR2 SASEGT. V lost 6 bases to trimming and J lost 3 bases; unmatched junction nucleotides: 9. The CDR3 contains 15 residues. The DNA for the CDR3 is TGTGCCAGCAGCTCTGTAGCGGGGGCAAACTACGAGCAGTACTTC. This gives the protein CASSSVAGANYEQYF.

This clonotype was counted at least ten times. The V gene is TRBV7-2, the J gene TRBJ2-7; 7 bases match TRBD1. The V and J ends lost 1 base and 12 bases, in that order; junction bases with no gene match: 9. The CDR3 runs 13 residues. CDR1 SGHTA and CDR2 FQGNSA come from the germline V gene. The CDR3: CASSLVGDSQWYF. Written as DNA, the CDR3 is TGTGCCAGCAGCTTAGTAGGGGACAGCCAGTGGTACTTC.

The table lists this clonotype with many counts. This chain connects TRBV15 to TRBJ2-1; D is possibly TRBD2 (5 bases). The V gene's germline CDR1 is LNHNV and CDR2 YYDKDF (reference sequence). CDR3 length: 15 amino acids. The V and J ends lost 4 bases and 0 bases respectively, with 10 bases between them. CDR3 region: CATSILGVSYNEQFF. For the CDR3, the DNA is TGTGCCACCAGCATCCTCGGGGTCTCCTACAATGAGCAGTTCTTC.

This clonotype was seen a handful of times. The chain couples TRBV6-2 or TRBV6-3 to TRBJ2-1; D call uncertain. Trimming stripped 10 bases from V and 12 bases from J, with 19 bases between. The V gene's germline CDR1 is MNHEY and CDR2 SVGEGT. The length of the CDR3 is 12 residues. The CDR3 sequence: CATATAVRSQFF. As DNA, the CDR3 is TGTGCCACCGCTACTGCCGTTCGGTCGCAGTTCTTC.